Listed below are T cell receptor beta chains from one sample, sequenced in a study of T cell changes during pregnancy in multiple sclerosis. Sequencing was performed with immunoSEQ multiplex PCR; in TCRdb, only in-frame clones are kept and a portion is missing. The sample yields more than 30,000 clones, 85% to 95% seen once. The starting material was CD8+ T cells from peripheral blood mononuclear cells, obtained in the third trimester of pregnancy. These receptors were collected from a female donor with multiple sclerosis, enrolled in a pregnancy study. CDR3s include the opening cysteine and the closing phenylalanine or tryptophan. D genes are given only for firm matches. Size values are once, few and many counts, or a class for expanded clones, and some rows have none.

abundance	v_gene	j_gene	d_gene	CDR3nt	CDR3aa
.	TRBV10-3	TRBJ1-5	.	TGTGCCAGCTGGTCAGGAAACGAGCCTAATCAGCCCCAGCATTTT	CASWSGNEPNQPQHF
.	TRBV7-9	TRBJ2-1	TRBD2	TGTGCCAGCAGCTTATTACTAGCGGTTTACAATGAGCAGTTCTTC	CASSLLLAVYNEQFF
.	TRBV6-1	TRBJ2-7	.	TGTGCCAGCAGAACGAGGACGGACAGCTCCTACGAGCAGTACTTC	CASRTRTDSSYEQYF
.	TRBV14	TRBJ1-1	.	TGTGCCAGCAGCCAAGAAGAGTACACTGAAGCTTTCTTT	CASSQEEYTEAFF
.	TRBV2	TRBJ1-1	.	TGTGCCCTATCGCGGCGGGGCATGAACACTGAAGCTTTCTTT	CALSRRGMNTEAFF
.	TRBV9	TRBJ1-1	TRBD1	TGTGCCAGCAGCGTAGAAGGGACAGGGTTCACTGAAGCTTTCTTT	CASSVEGTGFTEAFF
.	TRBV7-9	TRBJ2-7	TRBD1	TGTGCCAGCAGCTCAGAACAGGGGACAACCTACGAGCAGTACTTC	CASSSEQGTTYEQYF
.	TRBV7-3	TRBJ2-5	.	TGTGCCAGCAGCCCGGGTAACCAAGAGACCCAGTACTTC	CASSPGNQETQYF
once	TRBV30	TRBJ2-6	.	TGTGCCTGGAGCGCCCCGTTCGGCTCTGGGGCCAACGTCCTGACTTTC	CAWSAPFGSGANVLTF
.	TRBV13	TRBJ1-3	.	TGTGCCAGCAGCTTAGAGGGGGGAAACACCATATATTTT	CASSLEGGNTIYF
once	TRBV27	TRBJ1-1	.	TGTGCCAGCAGTTTTGGCGGGGTCCCTGAAGCTTTCTTT	CASSFGGVPEAFF
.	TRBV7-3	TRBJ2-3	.	TGTGCCAGCACCACGGGGGGCTTCACAGATACGCAGTATTTT	CASTTGGFTDTQYF
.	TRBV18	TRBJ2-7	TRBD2	TGTGCCAGCTGTGCTTGGCGGGGGGGCCATAACGAGCAGTACTTC	CASCAWRGGHNEQYF
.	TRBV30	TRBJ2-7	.	TGTGCCTGGAGTTCGGGACACACTTACGAGCAGTACTTC	CAWSSGHTYEQYF
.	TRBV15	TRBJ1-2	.	TGTGCCACCAGCAGTCCCGGCGAGGGGGAGAGTCCCATCTATGGCTACACCTTC	CATSSPGEGESPIYGYTF
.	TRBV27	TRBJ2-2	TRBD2	TGTGCCAGCAACCAAGGAATGGGACTAGCATCCGGGGAGCTGTTTTTT	CASNQGMGLASGELFF
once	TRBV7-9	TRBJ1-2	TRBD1	TGTGCCAGCAGCTTAGTGGGACAGGACTATGGCTACACCTTC	CASSLVGQDYGYTF
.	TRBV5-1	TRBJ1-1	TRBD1	TGCGCCAGCAGCGAGGGACAGGGGAACACTGAAGCTTTCTTT	CASSEGQGNTEAFF
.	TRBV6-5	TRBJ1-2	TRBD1	TGTGCCAGCAGTTACTCGAGAGGGGGCGGCTATGGCTACACCTTC	CASSYSRGGGYGYTF
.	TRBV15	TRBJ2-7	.	TGTGCCACCGGTCTCCGGGGAAAGACCTACGAGCAGTACTTC	CATGLRGKTYEQYF
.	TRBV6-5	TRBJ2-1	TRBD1	TGTGCCAGCATCGGACAGGGGCGATCGGGGCAGTTCTTC	CASIGQGRSGQFF
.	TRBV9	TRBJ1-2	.	TGTGCCAGCAGCGTAGGCCTCGTTCGACAGGAGCCAAGGAGCTATGGCTACACCTTC	CASSVGLVRQEPRSYGYTF
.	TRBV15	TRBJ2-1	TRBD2	TGTGCCACCAGCAGAGGGGGGATAAGAGACAGCGGGGGGCCAGTCAATGAGCAGTTCTTC	CATSRGGIRDSGGPVNEQFF
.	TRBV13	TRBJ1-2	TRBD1	TGTGCCAGCAGCTCGATGAGAGCCGAACAGGGGGAACCTCCTGGCTACACCTTC	CASSSMRAEQGEPPGYTF
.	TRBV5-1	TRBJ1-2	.	TGCGCCAGCAGCTTGGCGGGGATGGGATCTTGGGGCTACACCTTC	CASSLAGMGSWGYTF
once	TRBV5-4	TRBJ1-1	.	TGTGCCAGCAGCCCGCAGGGTTTTGGCACTGAAGCTTTCTTT	CASSPQGFGTEAFF